Reported below is one T cell receptor beta chain. Antigen specificity is unknown. The sample belongs to a study of OX40 agonist ivuxolimab in advanced cancers. At the level of the study: Patients were given ivuxolimab, an antibody that agonizes OX40 (CD134). Aged roughly 23 to 90 with a mean of approximately 57 years, they were approximately 79% male. The study reported partial responses in three patients: one hepatocellular carcinoma, two cutaneous melanoma. Broader study findings: Averaged across samples, CD8+ T cells carried more expanded clones than CD4+ did.

This CDR3 is built from 13 residues. Between the trimmed V and J ends, which lost 3 bases and 7 bases, there was a span of 11 bases. The germline CDR1 and CDR2 sequences are SGDLS and YYNGEE. Data came from immunoSEQ multiplex PCR; TCRdb stores just in-frame clones and leaves some out. The profile shows 35,000 to 50,000 clones, about 93% of them singletons. The starting material was CD4+ or CD8+ T cells sorted from blood, obtained in a trial of the OX40 agonist ivuxolimab. The sequence was obtained from an adult with an advanced solid tumor such as melanoma, head and neck, liver or kidney cancer. J is TRBJ2-1 and V is TRBV9, with no clear D. In DNA form, the CDR3 reads TGTGCCAGCAGCGCGGGCTCCTGGAATGAGCAGTTCTTC. It yields the protein CASSAGSWNEQFF.